These 24 T cell receptor beta chains originate from one sample sequenced in a study of early T cells in non-severe SARS-CoV-2 infection. TCRdb redid the calling of the 5' RACE reads with MiXCR, one entry per CDR3 protein. The profile shows tens of thousands of distinct CDR3 sequences, approximately 7.2% of them singletons. The material was whole blood, obtained at baseline. The receptors originated from an adult who was a healthcare worker with PCR-confirmed SARS-CoV-2 infection or an uninfected control (not recorded which).

This clonotype appeared many times. The rearrangement uses TRBV28 and TRBJ2-4, with D unresolved. V was shortened by 2 bases and J by 5 bases, with 7 bases between the two germline ends. From germline, CDR1 is MDHEN and CDR2 SYDVKM. The CDR3 extends over 13 amino acids. The CDR3 DNA reads as TGTGCCAGCAGTTTACCTTCCGAAAACATTCAGTACTTC. Translating it yields CASSLPSENIQYF.

The sample holds many counts of this clonotype. This CDR3 reads CSARDVAVGYNSPLHF. As DNA, the CDR3 is TGCAGTGCTAGAGATGTGGCAGTGGGGTATAATTCACCCCTCCACTTT. The chain couples TRBV20-1 to TRBJ1-6; D not resolved. CDR3 length: 16 residues. Trimming shortened V by 0 bases and J by 4 bases, and 13 bases separated the two germline ends. Germline V gives CDR1 DFQATT, CDR2 SNEGSKA (reference sequence).

This clonotype was observed a few times. V and J are TRBV29-1 and TRBJ1-2; D is unresolved. V lost 4 bases to trimming and J lost 3 bases, with 9 bases between them. The CDR3 has 12 amino acids. From germline, CDR1 is SQVTM and CDR2 ANQGSEA. In DNA form, the CDR3 reads TGCAGCGTTGTAATGGAAGACTATGGCTACACCTTC. Protein: CSVVMEDYGYTF.

This clonotype has only a few counts. The chain couples TRBV20-1 to TRBJ2-3; tentatively, D is TRBD2 (7 bases). Trimming removed 5 bases at V and 1 base at J, with 13 bases between. This CDR3 has 14 residues. Germline V gene sequence: CDR1 DFQATT, CDR2 SNEGSKA (reference sequence). CDR3 DNA: TGCAGTGCTTCACAGGGAGGGGGCACAGATACGCAGTATTTT. Translation: CSASQGGGTDTQYF.

This clonotype was observed a few times. The CDR3 loop reads CASSQGNRAYEQYF. As DNA, the CDR3 is TGTGCCAGCAGCCAAGGTAACAGGGCCTACGAGCAGTACTTC. V gene TRBV3-1 combines with J gene TRBJ2-7; TRBD1 is a possible D gene (6 bases). The CDR3 is 14 amino acids. Germline values: CDR1 LGHDT, CDR2 YNNKEL (reference sequence). Between the trimmed V and J ends, which lost 1 base and 2 bases, there was a span of 9 bases.

The V call is TRBV11-2, the J call TRBJ2-1; a possible D gene is TRBD1 (6 bases). The germline V gene encodes CDR1 SGHAT and CDR2 FQNNGV. Deletions cut 2 bases from V and 1 base from J, with 12 bases between. The CDR3 extends over 16 amino acids. The CDR3 nucleotides read TGTGCCAGCAGCTTACTCGCAGGGGCGTCCTACAATGAGCAGTTCTTC. It codes for CASSLLAGASYNEQFF.

This clonotype was counted at least ten times. The chain is built from TRBV6-6 and TRBJ1-4; no clear D. The CDR3 has 15 amino acids. Germline V gene lookup returns CDR1 MNHNY and CDR2 SVGAGI (reference sequence). The V gene lost 4 bases and the J gene lost 0 bases, with 9 bases spanning the gap. The chain's CDR3 is CASSSTLTTNEKLFF. The CDR3 bases are TGTGCCAGCAGTTCGACCCTTACAACTAATGAAAAACTGTTTTTT.

This clonotype came up many times. The chain joins TRBV6-5 to TRBJ1-4; no clear D gene. Germline assignment: CDR1 MNHEY and CDR2 SVGAGI. The CDR3 sequence is 14 residues long. Trimming stripped 5 bases from V and 0 bases from J, with 7 bases between. CDR3 sequence: CASSPTTTNEKLFF. CDR3 DNA sequence: TGTGCCAGCAGTCCGACTACAACTAATGAAAAACTGTTTTTT.

This clonotype was detected only a few times. This chain joins TRBV7-6 and TRBJ2-3; TRBD2 matches 7 bases. CDR3 length: 15 residues. From germline, CDR1 is SGHVS and CDR2 FNYEAQ. J gave up 4 bases and V 5 bases, and 9 bases lay outside the gene matches. In DNA form, the CDR3 reads TGTGCCAGCAGCACCGGCGGGGGACGGCCAGATACGCAGTATTTT. This sequence encodes CASSTGGGRPDTQYF.

This clonotype showed up just a few times. V is TRBV6-5 and J is TRBJ2-7, with D possibly called TRBD1 or TRBD2 (5 bases each). The CDR3 is 13 amino acids. CDR1 MNHEY and CDR2 SVGAGI come from the germline V gene. Trimming took 5 bases from V and 1 from J, leaving 9 bases between them. The CDR3 loop reads CASSGDPSYEQYF. Written as DNA, the CDR3 is TGTGCCAGCAGTGGGGACCCTTCCTACGAGCAGTACTTC.

The rearrangement uses TRBV6-5 and TRBJ2-2; TRBD1 agrees at 9 bases. The CDR3 consists of 16 residues. V shed 5 bases and J 2 bases; nucleotides not matched to a gene: 6. Germline V gives CDR1 MNHEY, CDR2 SVGAGI. The CDR3 sequence is CASSQRTGANTGELFF. The CDR3 DNA follows: TGTGCCAGCAGTCAGCGGACAGGGGCAAACACCGGGGAGCTGTTTTTT.

This clonotype was observed at least ten times. The rearrangement uses TRBV20-1 and TRBJ1-1; D not certain. The V gene lost 5 bases and the J gene lost 0 bases, with 7 bases spanning the gap. The germline gives CDR1 DFQATT, CDR2 SNEGSKA (reference sequence). The CDR3 sequence is 12 residues long. The CDR3 region has the DNA TGCAGTGCTTTCATTATGAACACTGAAGCTTTCTTT. This gives the protein CSAFIMNTEAFF.

This clonotype was detected ten times or more. The V and J genes are TRBV6-5 and TRBJ1-5; D is uncertain. Trimming left V 8 bases short and J 4 bases short, with 9 bases between. This CDR3 spans 12 amino acids. From germline, CDR1 is MNHEY and CDR2 SVGAGI. Here the CDR3 DNA reads TGTGCCAGCGGTAGACCTAATCAGCCCCAGCATTTT. Translating gives CASGRPNQPQHF.

This clonotype has just a few counts. This CDR3 is CSARDLYNEQFF. CDR3 coding DNA: TGCAGTGCTAGAGACCTTTACAATGAGCAGTTCTTC. J is TRBJ2-1 and V is TRBV20-1; no clear D gene. The CDR3 consists of 12 residues. Trimming removed 0 bases at V and 4 bases at J, with 4 bases between. Per germline, CDR1 DFQATT and CDR2 SNEGSKA (reference sequence).

This clonotype was observed a few times. CDR3 sequence: CASSLGQGLSYEQYF. The DNA of the CDR3 is TGTGCCAGCAGTTTGGGACAGGGACTATCCTACGAGCAGTACTTC. The chain employs TRBV12-3 or TRBV12-4 and TRBJ2-7; 9 bases agree with TRBD1. The CDR3 has 15 residues. With V trimmed by 3 bases and J by 1 base, 4 bases remained unmatched.

The V gene is TRBV6-2 or TRBV6-3, the J gene TRBJ2-2; TRBD1 might be the D (5 bases). This CDR3 comprises 16 residues. Germline V gene data show CDR1 as MNHEY and CDR2 as SVGEGT. V shed 0 bases and J shed 2 bases, with 10 bases lying between them. The CDR3 DNA follows: TGTGCCAGCAGTTACTCGACTCAGGGTAACACCGGGGAGCTGTTTTTT. Its translation is CASSYSTQGNTGELFF.

This clonotype was seen repeatedly, ten times or more. CDR3 bases: TGTGCCAGCAGCGCCCGACAGGGGCACTCCTACGAGCAGTACTTC. It codes for CASSARQGHSYEQYF. The chain couples TRBV5-6 to TRBJ2-7, with 8 bases that match TRBD1. The CDR3 loop spans 15 amino acids. CDR1 is SGHDT, CDR2 YYEEEE, per germline. Trimming cost V 4 bases and J 0 bases; bases outside gene matches: 6.

This clonotype was detected many times. V usage is TRBV10-3 and J usage is TRBJ2-5; D unresolved. Germline V gene data show CDR1 as ENHRY and CDR2 as SYGVKD. This CDR3 contains 12 residues. The V end was cut by 6 bases, the J end by 5 bases, with 10 bases between. The CDR3 loop is CAIRGQDETQYF. The DNA for the CDR3 is TGTGCCATCAGGGGCCAGGACGAGACCCAGTACTTC.

This clonotype was recorded at least ten times. The chain combines TRBV6-2 or TRBV6-3 with TRBJ1-5, with a weak D call TRBD1 (6 bases). Germline loops: CDR1 MNHEY, CDR2 SVGEGT. Trimming removed 2 bases at V and 4 bases at J, with 12 bases between. This CDR3 region has 15 residues. CDR3 amino acids: CASSYAGAYNQPQHF. The CDR3 DNA sequence: TGTGCCAGCAGTTACGCAGGGGCGTATAATCAGCCCCAGCATTTT.

This clonotype came up a few times. CDR3 region: CSAKGLAGSYEQYF. The CDR3 DNA follows: TGCAGTGCTAAGGGACTAGCGGGGTCGTACGAGCAGTACTTC. The V call is TRBV20-1, the J call TRBJ2-7; 13 bases map to TRBD2. The CDR3 runs 14 residues. The V segment lost 4 bases and the J segment 4 bases; nucleotides outside the gene matches: 4. Germline V lookup: CDR1 DFQATT, CDR2 SNEGSKA (reference sequence).

This clonotype showed up many times. The V gene is TRBV7-9, the J gene TRBJ2-1; D possibly corresponds to TRBD2 (6 bases). V lost 4 bases and J 5 bases, leaving 15 bases between the germline ends. The length of the CDR3 is 15 residues. Germline V lookup: CDR1 SEHNR, CDR2 FQNEAQ (reference sequence). In DNA, the CDR3 is TGTGCCAGCAGCTCGTCGGGACTCAACAACAATGAGCAGTTCTTC. Translated: CASSSSGLNNNEQFF.

This clonotype was detected a few times. The chain recombines TRBV4-2 with TRBJ1-4; no reliable D call. This CDR3 is 15 amino acids long. The germline V and J ends were trimmed by 0 bases and 3 bases, with 8 bases remaining between them. Per germline, CDR1 LGHNA and CDR2 YNFKEQ. Here the CDR3 DNA reads TGTGCCAGCAGCCAAGAGTGGGATGCTAATGAAAAACTGTTTTTT. Amino acid sequence: CASSQEWDANEKLFF.

This clonotype has just a few counts. V is TRBV9 and J is TRBJ2-1; D uncertain. This CDR3 is 13 amino acids long. Per germline, CDR1 SGDLS and CDR2 YYNGEE. V was shortened by 3 bases and J by 5 bases, with 9 bases between the two germline ends. CDR3 nucleotides: TGTGCCAGCAGCGCAGGCAGGAACAATGAGCAGTTCTTC. Translation gives CASSAGRNNEQFF.

This clonotype appeared many times. The V and J genes are TRBV10-3 and TRBJ1-6, with D perhaps TRBD1 (5 bases). Trimming took off 2 bases at V and 13 bases at J, with 9 bases between the two ends. CDR1 is ENHRY, CDR2 SYGVKD, per germline. The CDR3 consists of 12 residues. In nucleotides, the CDR3 is TGTGCCATCAGTGAGCCCCAGGGTCCCCTCCACTTT. This sequence encodes CAISEPQGPLHF.